This T cell receptor beta chain was captured by sequencing in a study of cytotoxic CD8 clonotypes in ibrutinib-treated CLL. Study at large: Per sample, productive templates averaged approximately 250,000 and productive rearrangements averaged around 94,000.

Data came from immunoSEQ multiplex PCR; TCRdb stores just in-frame clones and leaves some out. The sample consists of 300,000 to 350,000 clones, almost 80% of them appearing once. Germline CDR1 and CDR2: LNHDA and SQIVND (reference sequence). The CDR3 has 15 amino acids. Unmatched junction bases numbered 7, after V lost 4 bases and J lost 8 bases. This clonotype originated in a human donor with chronic lymphocytic leukemia. The starting material was PBMCs, obtained before ibrutinib treatment. This chain uses TRBV19 with TRBJ2-1, with 11 bases lining up with TRBD2. The CDR3 here is CASSTGTSGRHEQFF. The CDR3 region has the DNA TGTGCCAGTAGTACCGGGACTAGCGGTCGTCATGAGCAGTTCTTC.